The clone carrying this T cell receptor beta chain was found once. Its antigen is unknown. CDR3 length: 15 residues. J was trimmed by 7 bases and V by 3 bases; bases with no gene match: 6. In germline, CDR1 is MDHEN, CDR2 SYDVKM. The data are from a study of cytomegalovirus exposure and HLA in healthy donors. Findings and caveats of the study: Some TCR beta chains (more than 150 of them) were listed as cytomegalovirus-associated. Several top significant clusters appeared, in a later analysis, to be linked to common viral pathogens. Highest at DRB1 and lowest at HLA-C, TCR association rates differed among HLA loci in a later analysis.

The study sampled nominally healthy donors, though unrecorded immune exposures were likely. PCR amplification relied on 60 Vbeta primers (plus 13 Jbeta primers). The method was immunoSEQ multiplex PCR; TCRdb's version includes in-frame clones alone and lacks a portion of them. The sample includes approximately 150,000 clones, roughly 75% of them seen just once. This clonotype was sampled from a male donor in good health and CMV-seronegative. Sequenced input: PBMCs. This rearrangement joins TRBV28 to TRBJ2-7, with 13 bases lining up with TRBD2. For the CDR3, the DNA is TGTGCCAGCAGTTTCCGGACTAGCGGGAGAGGTGAGCAGTACTTC. Protein: CASSFRTSGRGEQYF.